Given below is one TCR beta chain in context. Its antigen target is currently unknown. Per-nucleotide qualities are absent, and no much larger clonotype sits a single base away. These data are taken from a study of T cell responses to AZD1222 COVID-19 vaccine (dated by TCRdb to about 2021). Study-wide context: AZD1222 recipients whose second dose came at about 4 weeks and those whose second dose came at about 12 weeks were combined into one group, since spike-specific TCR depth and breadth did not differ between the two schedules. Trial participants were enrolled into age subgroups of 18-55, 56-69 and 70-plus years, which contained around 140, 26 and 57 TCR-sequenced participants, respectively. TCR sequencing covered roughly 230 trial participants: about 210 given two doses of AZD1222 and about 26 given two doses of MenACWY control vaccine. What the authors observed across the whole study: The 56-69-year group was small, and its depth increase did not reach significance, likely because of low power. Conclusions about previously exposed vaccinees are limited because only six or seven AZD1222 recipients were SARS-CoV-2 seropositive at baseline. No day 14 peak-response samples were available, so repertoires were characterized only after the peak T cell response. CD4 TCRs associated with the vaccine covered the entire spike protein, and the dominant responses were in regions 160-218 and 743-854. Spike-specific TCR breadth and depth rose significantly after two AZD1222 doses compared with day 0 and with MenACWY recipients. Participants were mostly white British, with more females than males. The authors suggested clonal diversity may have been underestimated. Reportedly, close to half of the unique spike-specific TCRs recognized epitopes lying outside the regions that are mutated in the B.1.351 and B.1.1.7 variants.

Explained via the paper, the time point label denotes: baseline before first vaccination. Samples from vaccinated people were obtained from the UK trials COV001 and COV002, which included a single-blind randomized controlled phase 2/3 trial of AZD1222 (ChAdOx1 nCoV-19) in healthy adults. For TCRbeta chain sequencing, PBMC samples were collected from trial participants at day 0 and at day 28 after the second dose. V is clipped by 5 bases and J by 3 bases, and the sequence between their germline boundaries is 20 bases long. Via the germline V gene (reference sequence), CDR1 is SEHNR and CDR2 FQNEAQ. The CDR3 spans 17 residues, from the cysteine through the phenylalanine. The entry retains the CDR3 DNA only, 51 bases that are in frame from base 1. The CDR3 regions of human TCRbeta chains were analyzed by immunosequencing. Concerning the study's data processing: TCRs in the repertoires were matched against a reference library of SARS-CoV-2-specific TCRs that had been generated with the MIRA antigen-specificity platform. Breadth was defined as the fraction of unique TCRs that were SARS-CoV-2-associated. Depth was defined as the fraction of total T cells that were SARS-CoV-2-associated. Each spike-specific TCR was assigned to its reactive spike region and to a CD4 or CD8 class using the MIRA data. Log10-transformed breadth and depth values were compared by one-way ANOVA with Sidak's multiple comparisons tests. This immuneACCESS table, as held by TCRdb, lists in-frame sequences with V and J called but not all clones. Of the missing ones, under half trace to an unresolved V gene in checked studies; the others have no known cause. That table gives V, J and clone size, and the DNA gave D and trimming. In all, the sample holds about 120,000 clones, and about 90% of those were seen once. In total, the top ten clones hold about 1.6% of the sample.

This material consisted of peripheral blood, taken on day 0 of AZD1222 vaccination. The rearranged segments are TRBV7-9 and TRBJ2-1; possibly the D gene is TRBD2, per 6 matching bases. The receptor was isolated from an adult in good health. Read as DNA, the sequence is TGTGCCAGCAGCGGCCAAAGGGACTCCCGAATCTACAATGAGCAGTTCTTC. It encodes CASSGQRDSRIYNEQFF.